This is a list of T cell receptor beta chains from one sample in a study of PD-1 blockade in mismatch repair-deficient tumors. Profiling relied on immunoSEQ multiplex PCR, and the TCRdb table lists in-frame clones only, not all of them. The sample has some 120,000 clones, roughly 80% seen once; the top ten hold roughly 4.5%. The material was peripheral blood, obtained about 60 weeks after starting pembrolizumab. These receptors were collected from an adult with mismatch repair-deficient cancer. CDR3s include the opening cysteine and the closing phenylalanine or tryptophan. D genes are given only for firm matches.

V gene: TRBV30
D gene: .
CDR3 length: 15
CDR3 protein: CAWSVLGGAHNEQFF

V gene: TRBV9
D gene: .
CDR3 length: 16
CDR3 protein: CASSVGVGGAGETQYF

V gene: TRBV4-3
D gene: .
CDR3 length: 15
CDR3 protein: CASSLYPGSGETQYF

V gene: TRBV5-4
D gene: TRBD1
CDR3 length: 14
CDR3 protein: CASSSGQGTDTQYF

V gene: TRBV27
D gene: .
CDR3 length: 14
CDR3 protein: CASSFGVRNTEAFF

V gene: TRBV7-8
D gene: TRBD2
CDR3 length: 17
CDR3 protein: CASSLLGLAGGAGELFF

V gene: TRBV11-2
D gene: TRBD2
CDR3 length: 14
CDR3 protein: CASSLGTSGGELFF

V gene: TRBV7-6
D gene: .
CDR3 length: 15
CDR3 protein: CASSLAASGFHEQYF

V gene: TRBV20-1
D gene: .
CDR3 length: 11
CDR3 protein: CSARVVIEQFF

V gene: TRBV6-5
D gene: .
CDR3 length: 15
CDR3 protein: CASKRGSSSGNTIYF

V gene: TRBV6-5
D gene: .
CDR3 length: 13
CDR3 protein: CASSYRRTTEAFF

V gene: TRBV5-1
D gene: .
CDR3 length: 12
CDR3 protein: CASSASSYEQYF

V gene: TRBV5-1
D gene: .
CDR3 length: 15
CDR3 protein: CASSLSRNPPETQYF

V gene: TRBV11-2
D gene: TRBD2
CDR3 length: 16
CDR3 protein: CASSLVGLAATYEQYF

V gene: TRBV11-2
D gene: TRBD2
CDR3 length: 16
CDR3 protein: CASSLATSGSWYEQYF